The T cell receptor beta chain described here comes from a study of regulatory T cells in long-lasting Graves disease (dated by TCRdb to the early 2020s). A note on the overall study: Antithyroid drugs had been taken for less than 3 months by newly diagnosed Graves' disease patients. Persistent Graves' disease patients were compared with newly diagnosed Graves' disease patients by peripheral blood TCR sequencing and RNA sequencing. The study took place in China and was registered as a clinical trial. TCR sequencing covered around 13 persistent and about 20 newly diagnosed Graves' disease patients, some 35 samples in total. Study-level results and caveats: The study examined only peripheral blood because the primary lesion, thyroid tissue, could not be accessed. Sequencing and analysis were restricted to the TCR beta chain. A larger number of public clonotypes was shared among persistent patients (over 2,500) than among newly diagnosed patients (around 870). Preferential use of TRBV28, TRBJ1-2 and TRBJ2-5 was observed in persistent disease, whereas TRBV20-1 and TRBJ2-1 were favored in newly diagnosed disease. Compared with newly diagnosed patients, persistent Graves' disease patients had lower TCR Shannon entropy and fewer highly expanded clones, which suggests clonal expansion. The small sample size was acknowledged by the authors as a limitation that may reduce accuracy.

To prepare the library, multiplex PCR was applied. Sequencing was performed on an Illumina HiSeq 4000. TCR beta libraries were built with iRepertoire HTBI primers and Arm-PCR amplification of CDR3 regions. Before sequencing, the PCR products underwent gel purification. The authors processed their data as follows. A total of fewer than 80 TRBV and approximately 15 TRBJ segments were identified across samples and were used for gene usage analysis of CDR3 amino acid clonotypes. Filtered high-quality paired reads were merged into contigs using COPE and FqMerger. BLAST was used to align contigs to IMGT TRBV, TRBD and TRBJ reference genes, and CDR3 was defined according to IMGT. Highly expanded clones were defined as clonotypes with a frequency above 0.1%. Repertoire diversity was measured by Shannon entropy, and V-J evenness by the Gini coefficient. Clonotypes shared by more than one individual were considered public. Using fastp trimming at Q25 and MiXCR clonotype assembly, TCRdb reanalyzed the public sequencing data and kept in-frame beta chains. Under each unique CDR3 protein, matching rows form one entry showing the most common genes and DNA. TCRdb assigned the V and J calls; the authors' analysis was not used. In all, the sample holds around 250,000 distinct CDR3 sequences, and roughly a fifth of those were seen once. 11% to 15% of the sample is in the top ten clones.

The CDR3 holds 13 amino acids from the cysteine to the phenylalanine. The CDR3 DNA has 39 bases and is translated from base 1. CDR1 and CDR2, looked up from the germline V gene (reference sequence), are PRHDT and FYEKMQ. Trimming removed 5 bases from V and 10 bases from J; the gene matches leave 7 bases unexplained. Points on this clonotype: This receptor's antigen is unknown. No per-base quality is available; no much larger clone lies one base away.

The time point label of this sample denotes: newly diagnosed GD, antithyroid drugs for less than 3 months. For both TCR sequencing and RNA sequencing, RNA was extracted from PBMCs using TRIzol. The diagnosis of Graves' disease was made according to American Thyroid Association guidelines. Patients were recruited from an endocrinology department in Xi'an, China. From each patient, around 9.3 milliliters of peripheral blood was collected into an EDTA anticoagulant tube. PBMCs were isolated by Ficoll Paque Plus density gradient separation without further T cell sorting. An Agilent 2100 Bioanalyzer and agarose gel were used to assess RNA quality, and a NanoDrop 2000 was used to measure RNA concentration.

The material sequenced was peripheral blood mononuclear cells (PBMCs), taken at new diagnosis, from a patient treated with antithyroid drugs. This sequence was found in a female donor with Graves disease. Recombination linked TRBV13 to TRBJ2-1, with TRBD2 matching 8 junction bases. The CDR3 region: CASSGGASGEQFF. The DNA reads TGTGCCAGCAGCGGGGGGGCTAGCGGGGAGCAGTTCTTC. Full variable domain (CDR3 extended with the reference TRBV13 and TRBJ2-1 proteins): AAGVIQSPRHLIKEKRETATLKCYPIPRHDTVYWYQQGPGQDPQFLISFYEKMQSDKGSIPDRFSAQQFSDYHSELNMSSLELGDSALYFCASSGGASGEQFFGPGTRLTVL.